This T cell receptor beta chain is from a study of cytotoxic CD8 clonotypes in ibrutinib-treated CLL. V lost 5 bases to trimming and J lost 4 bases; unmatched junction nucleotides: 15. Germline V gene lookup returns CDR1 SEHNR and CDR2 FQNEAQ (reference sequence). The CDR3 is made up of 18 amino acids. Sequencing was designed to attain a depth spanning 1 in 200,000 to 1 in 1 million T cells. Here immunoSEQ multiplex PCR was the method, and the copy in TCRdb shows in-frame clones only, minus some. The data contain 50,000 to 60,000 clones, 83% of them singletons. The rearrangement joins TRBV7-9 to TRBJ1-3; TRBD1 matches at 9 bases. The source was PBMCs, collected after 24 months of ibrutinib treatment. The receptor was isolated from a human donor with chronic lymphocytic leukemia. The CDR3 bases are TGTGCCAGCAGCCCCTCAAGTCCCGGGACAGGGATCGGAAACACCATATATTTT. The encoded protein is CASSPSSPGTGIGNTIYF.